The 11 T cell receptor beta chains below all came from one sample that was sequenced in a study of shared clonotypes between healthy human individuals. Generated by immunoSEQ multiplex PCR, the TCRdb table keeps only in-frame clones and is missing some. The table records about 2 million clones, 95% of them present only once. The sample consisted of naive CD4+ T cells sorted from blood. The subset is: CD45RA+ positively selected. These receptors all stem from a man younger than 35 in good health.

This chain joins TRBV5-4 and TRBJ1-1, with TRBD1 matching 7 bases. There are 17 residues in the CDR3. The J segment lost 1 base and the V segment lost 5 bases, leaving 14 bases of the junction unmatched. Germline V gene sequence: CDR1 SGHNT, CDR2 YYREEE (reference sequence). Here the CDR3 reads CASRDDRNYRGNTEAFF. The CDR3 nucleotides read TGTGCCAGCAGGGACGACAGGAATTACAGGGGGAACACTGAAGCTTTCTTT.

V gene TRBV6-5 combines with J gene TRBJ1-5, with a weak D call TRBD1 (6 bases). Germline V gene lookup returns CDR1 MNHEY and CDR2 SVGAGI. The CDR3 has 12 residues. Trimming took 2 bases from V and 10 from J, leaving 9 bases between them. The CDR3 loop is CASSYGGAPQHF. CDR3 nucleotides: TGTGCCAGCAGTTACGGGGGGGCCCCCCAGCATTTT.

This clone was seen just once. The chain is built from TRBV29-1 and TRBJ1-3; D gene ambiguous. This CDR3 is built from 14 residues. Germline V lookup: CDR1 SQVTM, CDR2 ANQGSEA. Deletions cut 4 bases from V and 0 bases from J, with 10 bases between. CDR3 coding DNA: TGCAGCGTTGTCGCCAGACTCTCTGGAAACACCATATATTTT. As protein: CSVVARLSGNTIYF.

J is TRBJ2-5 and V is TRBV19, with 7 nucleotides matching TRBD2. Germline V lookup: CDR1 LNHDA, CDR2 SQIVND (reference sequence). This CDR3 comprises 14 residues. Trimming took 7 bases from V and 0 from J; bases not matched to a gene: 5. This chain's CDR3 is CASKEAGHQETQYF. Here the CDR3 DNA reads TGTGCCAGTAAGGAAGCGGGGCACCAAGAGACCCAGTACTTC.

The genes are TRBV6-6 and TRBJ2-7; 7 positions match TRBD1. The CDR3 extends over 15 amino acids. In germline, CDR1 is MNHNY, CDR2 SVGAGI (reference sequence). V trimming: 7 bases; J trimming: 2 bases; junction bases outside the gene matches: 11. The CDR3 nucleotides read TGTGCCAGCACCAGAAAAACAGGGGACCCCTACGAGCAGTACTTC. Protein product: CASTRKTGDPYEQYF.

The genes are TRBV28 and TRBJ1-5; D may be TRBD1 (6 bases). This CDR3 has 17 residues. CDR1 and CDR2 from the germline V gene are MDHEN and SYDVKM. The V and J ends lost 6 bases and 4 bases respectively, with 22 bases between them. The CDR3 bases are TGTGCCAGCAGACTCCTGGGGCAGGGGAGGGATAATCAGCCCCAGCATTTT. Encoded protein: CASRLLGQGRDNQPQHF.

The CDR3 is CATSRDLSGGGETQYF. The CDR3 bases are TGTGCCACCAGCAGAGATCTAAGCGGGGGCGGCGAGACCCAGTACTTC. J is TRBJ2-5 and V is TRBV15; 8 bases agree with TRBD2. In germline, CDR1 is LNHNV, CDR2 YYDKDF (reference sequence). There are 16 residues in the CDR3. The V gene end was trimmed by 0 bases and the J gene end by 5 bases; junction bases not matched to a gene: 8.

The V gene is TRBV9, the J gene TRBJ2-3, with D possibly being TRBD2 (6 bases). The length of the CDR3 is 15 residues. Deletions cut 1 base from V and 1 base from J, with 10 bases between. Germline CDR1 reads SGDLS; CDR2 reads YYNGEE. CDR3 protein: CASSVREQGTDTQYF. For the CDR3, the DNA is TGTGCCAGCAGCGTACGGGAGCAGGGCACAGATACGCAGTATTTT.

This rearrangement joins TRBV10-3 to TRBJ2-5; 10 bases match TRBD2. This CDR3 spans 14 amino acids. The germline CDR1 and CDR2 sequences are ENHRY and SYGVKD. Unmatched junction bases numbered 6, after V lost 8 bases and J lost 3 bases. The CDR3: CAIYSGGSEETQYF. CDR3 nucleotides: TGTGCCATCTATAGCGGGGGGTCCGAAGAGACCCAGTACTTC.

The chain has TRBV27 and TRBJ1-5, with 7 positions matching TRBD1. Trimming cost V 5 bases and J 3 bases; bases outside gene matches: 10. CDR1 and CDR2 (germline): MNHEY, SMNVEV (reference sequence). The CDR3 is made up of 16 amino acids. The CDR3 loop reads CASSPGTEGFNQPQHF. In nucleotides, the CDR3 is TGTGCCAGCAGTCCCGGGACAGAGGGTTTCAATCAGCCCCAGCATTTT.

The chain recombines TRBV5-4 with TRBJ2-3, with no clear D. CDR1 and CDR2 (germline): SGHNT, YYREEE (reference sequence). This CDR3 region has 13 residues. Trimming stripped 0 bases from V and 4 bases from J, with 6 bases between. The CDR3 protein is CASSLAGSDTQYF. The CDR3 bases are TGTGCCAGCAGCTTGGCCGGATCAGATACGCAGTATTTT.